Shown below are 32 T cell receptor beta chains from a single sample sequenced in a study of shared clonotypes between healthy human individuals. Clones were read by immunoSEQ multiplex PCR, and TCRdb kept only the in-frame ones, dropping some. This sample yields approximately 2.5 million clones, of which approximately 90% are seen a single time; around 0.14% belongs to the top ten. The specimen sequenced was naive CD4+ T cells sorted from blood. The subset is: CD45RA+ positively selected. The receptor source for this set is a man between 18 and 29 years old in good health.

The gene calls are TRBV7-9 and TRBJ1-2; 7 bases fit TRBD1. The CDR3 has 14 amino acids. V was clipped by 4 bases and J by 8 bases; unmatched bases: 10. Looked up from germline, CDR1 is SEHNR and CDR2 is FQNEAQ (reference sequence). DNA for the CDR3: TGTGCCAGCAGCTCAAAAGGGGGCGCGCGGGGCTACACCTTC. Its translation: CASSSKGGARGYTF.

The rearrangement uses TRBV10-3 and TRBJ2-1, with D possibly being TRBD1 (6 bases). Germline V lookup: CDR1 ENHRY, CDR2 SYGVKD. V was clipped by 4 bases and J by 9 bases, with 7 bases between them. The CDR3 runs 11 residues. CDR3 sequence reads: CAISGGLEQFF. The CDR3 DNA sequence: TGTGCCATCAGTGGGGGGCTTGAGCAGTTCTTC.

J is TRBJ1-3 and V is TRBV10-3; 7 bases match TRBD1. The germline V gene has CDR1 ENHRY and CDR2 SYGVKD. Trimming at V came to 3 bases and at J to 0 bases, leaving 11 bases not matched to a gene. There are 18 residues in the CDR3. The CDR3 loop reads CAISEMGQSISSGNTIYF. Written as DNA, the CDR3 is TGTGCCATCAGTGAAATGGGACAGTCTATTAGCTCTGGAAACACCATATATTTT.

The rearrangement joins TRBV5-1 to TRBJ2-5, with D perhaps matching TRBD2 (5 bases). Trimming removed 1 base at V and 2 bases at J, with 15 bases between. Germline values: CDR1 SGHRS, CDR2 YFSETQ. The CDR3 consists of 16 residues. The CDR3 protein is CASSLMTSRTQETQYF. CDR3 nucleotides: TGCGCCAGCAGCTTGATGACCTCTCGGACTCAAGAGACCCAGTACTTC.

This clone occurred a few times. V gene TRBV30 combines with J gene TRBJ1-1; the D gene is possibly TRBD1 (5 bases). The length of the CDR3 is 14 residues. Deletions cut 7 bases from V and 7 bases from J, with 22 bases between. CDR1 GTSNPN and CDR2 SVGIG come from the germline V gene (reference sequence). Here the CDR3 DNA reads TGTGCCTCCACCCGGGACCCCCGAAAGAGTGAAGCTTTCTTT. Residues: CASTRDPRKSEAFF.

The J gene is TRBJ2-2, the V gene TRBV6-1, with D possibly being TRBD1 (6 bases). The CDR3 totals 16 residues. The V and J ends lost 2 bases and 4 bases respectively, with 14 bases between them. CDR1 MNHNS and CDR2 SASEGT come from the germline V gene. In nucleotides, the CDR3 is TGTGCCAGCAGTGAACGAGGGGGAACAGGCACCGGGGAGCTGTTTTTT. Translation gives CASSERGGTGTGELFF.

This chain connects TRBV2 to TRBJ2-1; D remains ambiguous. Germline CDR1 reads SNHLY; CDR2 reads FYNNEI. The CDR3 extends over 16 amino acids. The V end lost 2 bases, the J end lost 1 base, and 12 bases lay between the germline ends. CDR3 loop: CASSETGLGSYNEQFF. DNA of the CDR3: TGTGCCAGCAGTGAAACTGGGTTAGGATCCTACAATGAGCAGTTCTTC.

CDR3 region: CASSLTGFQETQYF. CDR3 DNA sequence: TGTGCCAGCAGTCTGACAGGCTTCCAAGAGACCCAGTACTTC. V gene TRBV27 combines with J gene TRBJ2-5; possible D gene TRBD1, 6 bases. Germline CDR1 MNHEY, CDR2 SMNVEV (reference sequence). V gave up 5 bases and J gave up 1 base, with 11 bases separating them. CDR3 size: 14 residues.

As regards this clone: The same CDR3 also results from other DNA sequences found in this sample. The V call is TRBV19, the J call TRBJ2-3; 12 bases are shared with TRBD2. This CDR3 comprises 16 residues. V lost 5 bases and J lost 1; bases outside the gene matches: 4. From germline, CDR1 is LNHDA and CDR2 SQIVND (reference sequence). The CDR3 bases are TGTGCCAGTAGTCCCAGACTAGCGGGGGGCACAGATACGCAGTATTTT. Translated: CASSPRLAGGTDTQYF.

The chain uses TRBV7-2 and TRBJ2-7, with D unresolved. The CDR3 length is 14 residues. The ends were cut back, 5 bases at V and 3 bases at J, with 14 bases in the middle. Germline loops: CDR1 SGHTA, CDR2 FQGNSA. CDR3 sequence: CASSPSYASYEQYF. The CDR3 DNA reads as TGTGCCAGCAGCCCTTCCTACGCAAGCTACGAGCAGTACTTC.

The rearrangement uses TRBV6-6 and TRBJ2-5; D remains ambiguous. This CDR3 spans 13 amino acids. The V end lost 2 bases, the J end lost 1 base, and 5 bases lay between the germline ends. Germline V gives CDR1 MNHNY, CDR2 SVGAGI (reference sequence). The CDR3 spells CASSYTVQETQYF. The CDR3 region has the DNA TGTGCCAGCAGTTACACAGTCCAAGAGACCCAGTACTTC.

With respect to this clone: The sample holds other DNA sequences that translate to the same CDR3. The chain has TRBV28 and TRBJ1-5; the D is unclear. This CDR3 is built from 13 residues. Germline CDR1 is MDHEN and CDR2 is SYDVKM. Deletions cut 2 bases from V and 4 bases from J, with 6 bases between. Here the CDR3 DNA reads TGTGCCAGCAGTTTACTGGGGAATCAGCCCCAGCATTTT. Translated, it gives CASSLLGNQPQHF. The full variable domain, with the rest looked up from reference TRBV28 and TRBJ1-5, is DVKVTQSSRYLVKRTGEKVFLECVQDMDHENMFWYRQDPGLGLRLIYFSYDVKMKEKGDIPEGYSVSREKKERFSLILESASTNQTSMYLCASSLLGNQPQHFGDGTRLSIL.

The V gene is TRBV6-1, the J gene TRBJ2-4; TRBD2 matches at 7 bases. V lost 4 bases and J lost 3; bases outside the gene matches: 6. Per the germline V gene, CDR1 is MNHNS and CDR2 is SASEGT. The CDR3 runs to 15 residues. DNA for the CDR3: TGTGCCAGCAGTGTGGGGACGGGAGGCAAAAACATTCAGTACTTC. Residues: CASSVGTGGKNIQYF.

The chain uses TRBV27 and TRBJ1-1; tentative D call: TRBD1 (6 bases). Germline CDR1 and CDR2: MNHEY and SMNVEV (reference sequence). Trimming left V 5 bases short and J 0 bases short, with 13 bases between. The CDR3 totals 15 residues. The CDR3 region has the DNA TGTGCCAGCAGTCCATACGGGACATTGAACACTGAAGCTTTCTTT. Its translation: CASSPYGTLNTEAFF.

The chain employs TRBV7-2 and TRBJ2-7, with a tentative D call TRBD2 (5 bases). V lost 3 bases to trimming and J lost 0 bases, with 9 bases between them. This CDR3 has 14 residues. Germline V CDR1 and CDR2: SGHTA, FQGNSA. The CDR3: CASSFTSNSYEQYF. The CDR3 DNA reads TGTGCCAGCAGCTTTACTAGTAACTCCTACGAGCAGTACTTC.

The chain recombines TRBV7-2 with TRBJ1-2, with a tentative D call TRBD1 (6 bases). V shed 1 base and J shed 2 bases, with 14 bases lying between them. The germline gives CDR1 SGHTA, CDR2 FQGNSA. The CDR3 runs to 16 residues. CDR3 residues: CASSLVVGGGNYGYTF. In DNA form, the CDR3 reads TGTGCCAGCAGCTTAGTTGTCGGGGGCGGAAACTATGGCTACACCTTC.

V and J are TRBV4-1 and TRBJ2-1; 7 positions match TRBD2. This CDR3 is 16 amino acids long. CDR1 MGHRA and CDR2 YSYEKL come from the germline V gene. After removal of 4 bases from V and 0 bases from J, the junction contained 6 bases not matched to a gene. For the CDR3, the DNA is TGCGCCAGCAGCCGTGGGGGGGGGAGCTCCTACAATGAGCAGTTCTTC. This codes for CASSRGGGSSYNEQFF.

The V gene is TRBV28, the J gene TRBJ1-1, with D perhaps TRBD1 (5 bases). V gave up 7 bases and J gave up 4 bases, with 13 bases separating them. This CDR3 contains 13 residues. Looked up from germline, CDR1 is MDHEN and CDR2 is SYDVKM. Written as DNA, the CDR3 is TGTGCCAGCACTTTGGCGGGGGGCACTGAAGCTTTCTTT. Translating it yields CASTLAGGTEAFF.

In the case of this clone: Other DNA sequences in this sample translate to the same CDR3. V is TRBV5-6 and J is TRBJ2-7, with 9 bases aligning to TRBD1. This CDR3 region has 15 residues. CDR1 is SGHDT, CDR2 YYEEEE, per germline. J was trimmed by 2 bases and V by 1 base; bases with no gene match: 4. The CDR3 sequence is CASSLLGQGAYEQYF. As DNA, the CDR3 is TGTGCCAGCAGCTTGTTGGGACAGGGCGCCTACGAGCAGTACTTC. Combining the CDR3 with reference TRBV5-6 and TRBJ2-7 gives the whole variable domain DAGVTQSPTHLIKTRGQQVTLRCSPKSGHDTVSWYQQALGQGPQFIFQYYEEEERQRGNFPDRFSGHQFPNYSSELNVNALLLGDSALYLCASSLLGQGAYEQYFGPGTRLTVT.

V gene TRBV6-1 combines with J gene TRBJ2-3; 13 positions agree with TRBD2. The junction had 0 bases not matched to a gene; V was cut back by 2 bases and J by 4 bases. The CDR3 consists of 15 residues. CDR1 is MNHNS, CDR2 SASEGT, per germline. CDR3 in DNA: TGTGCCAGCAGTGAAACTAGCGGGGGGGCAGATACGCAGTATTTT. Its protein product is CASSETSGGADTQYF.

The rearrangement uses TRBV19 and TRBJ2-3; maybe TRBD1 (6 bases). Germline CDR1 LNHDA, CDR2 SQIVND (reference sequence). Between the trimmed V and J ends, which lost 9 bases and 6 bases, there was a span of 13 bases. CDR3 size: 12 residues. As DNA, the CDR3 is TGTGCCAGACAGGGTGGGTGCGATACGCAGTATTTT. Its protein is CARQGGCDTQYF. The variable domain in full, with the rest retrieved from reference TRBV19 and TRBJ2-3, is DGGITQSPKYLFRKEGQNVTLSCEQNLNHDAMYWYRQDPGQGLRLIYYSQIVNDFQKGDIAEGYSVSREKKESFPLTVTSAQKNPTAFYLCARQGGCDTQYFGPGTRLTVL.

J is TRBJ2-7 and V is TRBV7-2; 7 bases line up with TRBD2. The CDR3 loop spans 15 amino acids. CDR1 and CDR2 (germline): SGHTA, FQGNSA. V lost 6 bases to trimming and J lost 0 bases; unmatched junction nucleotides: 8. The CDR3 DNA sequence: TGTGCCAGCAGTTATTCTAGCGGATTCTCCTACGAGCAGTACTTC. As protein: CASSYSSGFSYEQYF.

V and J are TRBV10-3 and TRBJ2-3, with D possibly being TRBD2 (5 bases). CDR3 size: 14 residues. Trimming left V 3 bases short and J 5 bases short, with 12 bases between. The germline V gene has CDR1 ENHRY and CDR2 SYGVKD. CDR3: CAISESGSIDTQYF. The CDR3 nucleotides read TGTGCCATCAGTGAAAGCGGTAGTATAGATACGCAGTATTTT.

As concerns this clone: Within the sample, other DNA sequences also encode this same CDR3. The genes are TRBV18 and TRBJ2-2, with D tentatively TRBD2 (5 bases). Per the germline V gene, CDR1 is KGHSH and CDR2 is LQKENI. Trimming left V 6 bases short and J 0 bases short, with 8 bases between. The CDR3 contains 14 residues. CDR3 region: CASSPDSNTGELFF. The CDR3 DNA reads TGTGCCAGCTCCCCGGACTCGAACACCGGGGAGCTGTTTTTT.

The V call is TRBV6-1, the J call TRBJ1-1; weak D call: TRBD1 (5 bases). Trimming took off 6 bases at V and 1 base at J, with 6 bases between the two ends. This CDR3 has 12 amino acids. CDR1 is MNHNS, CDR2 SASEGT, per germline. This CDR3 is CASRTENTEAFF. The CDR3 DNA reads TGTGCCAGCAGGACAGAGAACACTGAAGCTTTCTTT.

The V gene is TRBV7-2, the J gene TRBJ2-1; 12 positions agree with TRBD2. Losses at the gene ends were 5 bases for V and 6 bases for J; bases not matched to a gene: 8. CDR1 is SGHTA and CDR2 is FQGNSA in the germline V gene. The length of the CDR3 is 16 residues. The CDR3 region is CASSPQGLAGPNEQFF. The CDR3 DNA reads TGTGCCAGCAGCCCCCAAGGACTAGCGGGACCCAATGAGCAGTTCTTC.

As concerns this clone: The junction shows a germline mismatch at one end, possibly a read error. This chain uses TRBV7-7 with TRBJ2-5; possibly TRBD1 or TRBD2 for D (5 bases each). Per the germline V gene, CDR1 is SSHAT and CDR2 is FNYEAQ (reference sequence). The CDR3 totals 14 residues. In DNA, the CDR3 is TGTGCTAGCAGCCAAGGACTGGGGGTGGAGACCCAGTACTTC. This encodes CASSQGLGVETQYF. The full variable domain, in which reference TRBV7-7 and TRBJ2-5 provide the parts outside the CDR3, is GAGVSQSPRYKVTKRGQDVTLRCDPISSHATLYWYQQALGQGPEFLTYFNYEAQPDKSGLPSDRFSAERPEGSISTLTIQRTEQRDSAMYRCASSQGLGVETQYFGPGTRLLVL.

The CDR3: CASSKLAGVLEQFF. CDR3 sequence (DNA): TGTGCCAGCAGCAAGCTAGCGGGGGTCCTCGAGCAGTTCTTC. The chain is built from TRBV11-2 and TRBJ2-1; TRBD2 aligns across 10 bases. The CDR3 loop spans 14 amino acids. The junction had 8 bases not matched to a gene; V was cut back by 5 bases and J by 10 bases. Looked up from germline, CDR1 is SGHAT and CDR2 is FQNNGV.

This clone was detected once. This sequence joins TRBV10-3 and TRBJ2-7; 11 bases line up with TRBD2. Germline values: CDR1 ENHRY, CDR2 SYGVKD. The J segment lost 6 bases and the V segment lost 6 bases, leaving 7 bases of the junction unmatched. The CDR3 spans 14 residues. The DNA for the CDR3 is TGTGCCATCAGCCAGATAGCGGGAGGGAGCGAGCAGTACTTC. Protein sequence: CAISQIAGGSEQYF.

The J gene is TRBJ1-2, the V gene TRBV9; D not resolved. The CDR3 contains 14 residues. Germline V gene lookup returns CDR1 SGDLS and CDR2 YYNGEE. The V end was cut by 1 base, the J end by 0 bases, with 7 bases between. The CDR3 here is CASSVNPANYGYTF. CDR3 in DNA: TGTGCCAGCAGCGTAAACCCAGCTAACTATGGCTACACCTTC.

V is TRBV2 and J is TRBJ1-6; D gene unclear. V shed 2 bases and J shed 2 bases, with 13 bases lying between them. The CDR3 contains 17 residues. From germline, CDR1 is SNHLY and CDR2 FYNNEI. CDR3 sequence reads: CASSEMEPVTYNSPLHF. The CDR3 DNA sequence: TGTGCCAGCAGTGAAATGGAGCCCGTAACCTATAATTCACCCCTCCACTTT.

The rearrangement links TRBV5-6 to TRBJ2-7, with 14 bases fitting TRBD2. This CDR3 region has 18 residues. Germline values: CDR1 SGHDT, CDR2 YYEEEE. V gave up 4 bases and J gave up 4 bases; unmatched junction bases: 13. The CDR3 sequence: CASSTGLAGGSSPYEQYF. The CDR3 DNA reads TGTGCCAGCAGCACAGGACTAGCGGGAGGATCAAGCCCTTACGAGCAGTACTTC.